This TCR beta chain was recovered during a study of blood T cell repertoires in COVID-19. Study context: Samples taken during acute and convalescent COVID-19 were collected in the United States, Italy and Spain. T cells, B-cell-depleted T cells, or PBMCs provided the cDNA or gDNA that served as material.

This clone was seen a few times. CDR1 and CDR2 from the germline V gene are PRHDT and FYEKMQ (reference sequence). The CDR3 covers 15 residues. J was trimmed by 2 bases and V by 5 bases; bases with no gene match: 4. Authors' analysis steps: Estimated nucleated cell counts came from reference gene primer amplification. Using immunoSEQ multiplex PCR, the repertoire was profiled, and TCRdb retains in-frame clones only, with some absent. V and J calls and clone size are as listed in that table; D and trimming were resolved from the DNA. The data show 150,000 to 200,000 clones, with about four fifths seen just once and around 14% held by the top ten.

Material: peripheral blood. The chain has TRBV13 and TRBJ2-7; TRBD2 agrees at 12 bases. This clonotype was obtained from a man younger than 35 with active or convalescent COVID-19. The CDR3 loop reads CASSLRLAGAYEQYF. The DNA for the CDR3 is TGTGCCAGCAGCCTACGACTAGCGGGGGCCTACGAGCAGTACTTC.